The clone carrying this T cell receptor beta chain was picked up many times. Its antigen remains unknown. These data originate in a study of Graves' ophthalmopathy and Graves' hyperthyroidism. Amplified material comprised TCR beta CDR3 regions derived from RNA transcripts. First-round RT-PCR relied on HTBI primers, and a second-round multiplex PCR came next. TCRdb called the multiplex PCR reads again in MiXCR, with one record for every CDR3 protein. The sample consists of 200,000 to 250,000 distinct CDR3 sequences, 25% to 35% of them appearing once. Study-wide findings and caveats: Blood also held most thyroid clonotypes expanded above 0.001 frequency.

Those donors who had ophthalmopathy presented with moderate-to-severe activity, a CAS of ≥3, a NOSPECS of ≥4 and a duration under 3 months. The V gene lost 3 bases and the J gene lost 0 bases, with 8 bases spanning the gap. CDR1 and CDR2 (germline): SGHAT, FQNNGV. CDR3 length: 15 residues. The specimen was peripheral blood. The rearrangement joins TRBV11-2 to TRBJ2-2, with D possibly being TRBD1 (5 bases). The sequence derives from a man between 45 and 60 years old with Graves' ophthalmopathy. This chain's CDR3 is CASSLTAANTGELFF. CDR3 nucleotide sequence: TGTGCCAGCAGCTTGACAGCCGCGAACACCGGGGAGCTGTTTTTT.